This TCR beta chain was retrieved from a study of Ad26.COV2.S vaccination and SARS-CoV-2 variants (dated by TCRdb to the early 2020s). Describing the broader study: Vaccine-arm donors were drawn from COV1001, a multicentre, randomized, double-blind, placebo-controlled phase I-IIa trial of Ad26.COV2.S in healthy adults. Ad26.COV2.S was administered intramuscularly at a dose of 5x10^10 or 1x10^11 viral particles, either as one shot or as two shots given 56 days apart. TCRbeta repertoire sequencing served as the tool for gauging how specific and how broad the SARS-CoV-2-reactive T cell receptors were following Ad26.COV2.S vaccination. A total of 32 samples were included in the TCR-sequenced set, comprising around 20 Ad26.COV2.S vaccine recipients, 5 placebo recipients and 8 SARS-CoV-2 convalescent individuals. Participants in the trial were split at random into five groups of five each, receiving low-dose or high-dose Ad26.COV2.S once or twice, or else placebo on both occasions. Blinding of investigators to trial group allocation was maintained during experiments and outcome assessment.

Spanning cysteine to phenylalanine, the CDR3 consists of 13 amino acids. The read is trimmed to its CDR3 DNA, 39 bases read in frame from base 1. CDR1 SGHRS and CDR2 YFSETQ were looked up in the germline V gene. V is shortened by 4 bases, J by 6 bases, and the region joining them spans 11 bases. The immunoSEQ Assay was used to sequence TCRbeta CDR3 regions. After extraction, genomic DNA underwent amplification by bias-controlled multiplex PCR, followed by high-throughput sequencing. The source study handled its data this way. To quantify the absolute abundance of every unique TCRbeta CDR3 region, sequences were collapsed and filtered. T cell fraction was estimated by normalization of TCRbeta template counts to usable DNA, with usable DNA being measured through amplification of reference genes present in all nucleated cells. Repertoire TCRs were annotated as SARS-CoV-2-specific by exact matching of V gene, CDR3 amino acid sequence and J gene to a known reactive TCR set. The reference SARS-CoV-2 TCR set was obtained from MIRA and was filtered for enrichment in COVID-19-positive ImmuneCODE repertoires, whereby public or cross-reactive TCRs were removed. Based on the MIRA antigens, annotated TCRs were further analysed at the level of specific ORF or position within ORF. Breadth was defined as annotated unique rearrangements over total unique productive rearrangements; depth was the summed frequency of those rearrangements. TCR breadth was compared between groups using two-sided Wilcoxon rank-sum tests. In its TCRdb copy, this immuneACCESS table keeps in-frame sequences only and misses some clones. Where compared with another copy, unresolved V genes explain less than half of these, and the others have no known cause. V, J and clone size were drawn from that table, and D and trimming were deduced from the DNA. The sample table shows about 480,000 clones, and approximately 88% are seen once. The leading ten clones occupy about 13% of the sample.

Notes on this clone: This clone's antigen is unknown. No per-base quality is available; no much larger clone lies one base away.

Read against the paper, the sample's treatment or condition label means: some 20 received Ad26.COV2.S at low or high dose, single or two shots; roughly 5 received placebo; per-sample allocation not given. Repertoires of vaccine and placebo recipients were sequenced from samples collected on day 63 after the first injection. Cohort 1b enrolled 20 to 30 adults aged 18-55 years at a single site in Boston, USA, between 29 July and 7 August 2020. Ad26.COV2.S was a replication-incompetent adenovirus type 26 vector expressing a prefusion-stabilized SARS-CoV-2 spike protein from the original Wuhan strain. The investigation overall reported the following: After vaccination, substantial breadth of spike-specific CD8+ and CD4+ T cell responses was reported. The study was not powered for comparison of responses between vaccine doses or regimens. Spike-specific TCR breadth was higher in Ad26.COV2.S recipients than in placebo recipients (P = 0.0014). Non-spike TCR breadth was comparable between vaccine and placebo recipients, consistent with the vaccine containing only spike. The authors noted that the TCR breadth and depth analyses may have underestimated total T cell responses.

Source: peripheral blood, taken in a trial of Ad26.COV2.S vaccine versus placebo. The receptor's source is a person between 18 and 60 years old who received the Ad26.COV2.S COVID-19 vaccine or a placebo. This chain is built from TRBV5-1 and TRBJ2-1; perhaps TRBD1 is the D gene, with 5 bases matching. The CDR3: CASSPGFGNEQFF. The base sequence is TGCGCCAGCAGCCCAGGGTTTGGCAATGAGCAGTTCTTC.